This T cell receptor beta chain was captured in a study of control samples from healthy donors and cancer patients. The germline V and J ends were trimmed by 2 bases and 5 bases, with 12 bases remaining between them. This CDR3 is built from 14 residues. Germline V gene lookup returns CDR1 MDHEN and CDR2 SYDVKM. Generated by immunoSEQ multiplex PCR, the TCRdb table keeps only in-frame clones and is missing some. The sample contains 100,000 to 150,000 clones, 87% of which appear only once. The chain uses TRBV28 and TRBJ1-1, with a possible D match to TRBD1 (6 bases). The sample comprised blood. The TCR originated in a man aged 25-40 years in good health. The CDR3 sequence is CASSLRTTGTEAFF. The CDR3 coding sequence is TGTGCCAGCAGTTTAAGGACCACAGGGACTGAAGCTTTCTTT.